Listed below are T cell receptor beta chains from one sample, sequenced in a study of type 1 regulatory T cells. TCRdb re-analysed the reads in MiXCR, keeping a single row per CDR3 protein. The sample lists some 18,000 distinct CDR3 sequences; roughly 10% were seen once. Sequenced sample: CD4+ T cells, either the whole sample or a sorted fraction (not recorded which). The receptors shown here come from a human donor in good health. CDR3s include the opening cysteine and the closing phenylalanine or tryptophan. D genes are given only for firm matches. Size is omitted from some rows. Given values are once, few, many or a class for expanded clones.

TRBV29-1	15	TRBJ2-3	medium-sized	NA	TGCAGCGTTGAAGAACGACACAGGGCGACAGATACGCAGTATTTT	CSVEERHRATDTQYF
TRBV18	16	TRBJ2-1	many	TRBD2	TGTGCCAGCTCATCGAGGAGTAGCGGGAGTTCCCATGAGCAGTTCTTC	CASSSRSSGSSHEQFF
TRBV7-9	19	TRBJ2-5	few	TRBD1	TGTGCCAGCACCTACAAGAGAAGGAATAGACAGGGGGCTTCGGAGACCCAGTACTTC	CASTYKRRNRQGASETQYF
TRBV20-1	13	TRBJ2-5	many	TRBD2	TGCAGTGCTAGACTAGCGGGGAAAGAGACCCAGTACTTC	CSARLAGKETQYF
TRBV6-5	13	TRBJ1-5	NA	NA	TGTGCCAGCAGTTTTGACAGCAATCAGCCCCAGCATTTT	CASSFDSNQPQHF
TRBV5-1	15	TRBJ1-3	many	NA	TGCGCCAGCAGCTACCAAGGGACGGCTGGAAACACCATATATTTT	CASSYQGTAGNTIYF
TRBV27	16	TRBJ2-2	many	NA	TGTGCCAGCAGTGCCCACGGACTTCCGAACACCGGGGAGCTGTTTTTT	CASSAHGLPNTGELFF
TRBV5-1	16	TRBJ1-1	NA	NA	TGCGCCAGCAGGGCTGCCGTCGGTGCCGGTGGGACTGAAGCTTTCTTT	CASRAAVGAGGTEAFF
TRBV6-1	13	TRBJ2-1	NA	NA	TGTGCCAGCAGTGGGGGCCAGGGGAATGAGCAGTTCTTC	CASSGGQGNEQFF
TRBV6-6	16	TRBJ1-1	many	NA	TGTGCCAGCAGTTACGGTATTCCGGGGGCAGGCACTGAAGCTTTCTTT	CASSYGIPGAGTEAFF
TRBV5-1	16	TRBJ2-1	many	TRBD2	TGCGCCAGCAGCTTGGGACTAGCGGGAGGGTACAATGAGCAGTTCTTC	CASSLGLAGGYNEQFF
TRBV21-1	13	TRBJ2-7	many	NA	TGTGCCAGCACTGGGGACCGAACCTACGAGCAGTACTTC	CASTGDRTYEQYF
TRBV7-2	15	TRBJ1-3	many	NA	TGTGCCAGCAGCTTGGGGGGGGTCCCTGGAAACACCATATATTTT	CASSLGGVPGNTIYF
TRBV5-1	16	TRBJ2-5	many	TRBD2	TGCGCCAGCAGCCCTGACCCTGGCGGGAGGTATGAGACCCAGTACTTC	CASSPDPGGRYETQYF
TRBV7-2	13	TRBJ2-1	once	NA	TGTGCCAGCAGCTTAATGGCGTTACAGGCGCAGTTCTTC	CASSLMALQAQFF
TRBV5-1	17	TRBJ1-1	many	TRBD1	TGCGCCAGCAGCCTGGCGGGACAGGGGGCTTTGAACACTGAAGCTTTCTTT	CASSLAGQGALNTEAFF
TRBV7-9	17	TRBJ2-1	medium-sized	NA	TGTGCCAGCAGCCCGACTCGACTAACGGAGGGCCGGTATGAGCAGTTCTTC	CASSPTRLTEGRYEQFF
TRBV20-1	12	TRBJ2-7	many	NA	TGCAGTGCTAGGGCCGGGAACTACGAGCAGTACTTC	CSARAGNYEQYF
TRBV7-2	15	TRBJ2-1	NA	TRBD2	TGTGCCAGCAGCCCTAGCGGGAGGCAATACAATGAGCAGTTCTTC	CASSPSGRQYNEQFF
TRBV14	12	TRBJ2-1	many	NA	TGTGCCAGCAGCCAAGTCAAGTATGAGCAGTTCTTC	CASSQVKYEQFF
TRBV20-1	11	TRBJ2-1	many	NA	TGCAGTGCCAAACTAGCCAATGAGCAGTTCTTC	CSAKLANEQFF
TRBV3-1	14	TRBJ2-7	medium-sized	NA	TGTGCCAGCAGCCAAGACTTCGGAGGCTACGAGCAGTACTTC	CASSQDFGGYEQYF
TRBV29-1	13	TRBJ2-5	medium-sized	TRBD1	TGCAGCGTTGAGGGACAGAACCAAGAGACCCAGTACTTC	CSVEGQNQETQYF
TRBV12-3/TRBV12-4	16	TRBJ2-5	medium-sized	TRBD2	TGTGCCAGCAGTTTAACTAGCGGGAGTGGGAGAGAGACCCAGTACTTC	CASSLTSGSGRETQYF
TRBV7-2	13	TRBJ2-1	NA	TRBD2	TGTGCCAGCAGCCCTGGGACTAGTAATGAGCAGTTCTTC	CASSPGTSNEQFF
TRBV7-2	15	TRBJ2-1	few	NA	TGTGCCAGCAGCCTTAGGGGGGGGCATGCGGATGAGCAGTTCTTC	CASSLRGGHADEQFF
TRBV6-5	15	TRBJ2-1	few	TRBD2	TGTGTCAGCACCCGGGACTATCAGGTAGTAGGTGAGCAGTTCTTC	CVSTRDYQVVGEQFF
TRBV5-4	15	TRBJ2-3	few	TRBD1	TGTGCCAGCAGCTTAGAGGGGGCGAGCACAGATACGCAGTATTTT	CASSLEGASTDTQYF
TRBV24-1	18	TRBJ2-6	many	TRBD2	TGTGCCACCAGTGAAGCGGGAGGGATCATTTCTGGGGCCAACGTCCTGACTTTC	CATSEAGGIISGANVLTF
TRBV12-3/TRBV12-4	15	TRBJ2-1	NA	NA	TGTGCCACCGACCGGGGCCAGAGCTCCTACAATGAGCAGTTCTTC	CATDRGQSSYNEQFF
TRBV20-1	15	TRBJ2-2	many	NA	TGCAGTGCGAGCCCCCTCAGGACGAACACCGGGGAGCTGTTTTTT	CSASPLRTNTGELFF
TRBV10-3	15	TRBJ2-7	few	TRBD2	TGTGCCATCAGTGCGTCTAGCGGGAGGGCCGGGGAGCAGTACTTC	CAISASSGRAGEQYF
TRBV19	14	TRBJ2-3	NA	NA	TGTGCCAGTAGAAACCGGAGAGTTACAGATACGCAGTATTTT	CASRNRRVTDTQYF
TRBV29-1	11	TRBJ2-1	many	NA	TGCAGCGTGTATGGGGGGAATGAGCAGTTCTTC	CSVYGGNEQFF
TRBV7-2	15	TRBJ2-1	many	TRBD1	TGTGCCAGCAGCTGGACAGGGATGGTCTACAATGAGCAGTTCTTC	CASSWTGMVYNEQFF
TRBV5-1	15	TRBJ2-1	NA	NA	TGCGCCAGCAGCTTGACAGGGAAAGCCAACAATGAGCAGTTCTTC	CASSLTGKANNEQFF
TRBV14	16	TRBJ2-7	few	TRBD2	TGTGCCAGCAGCCAACCCGGGACTAGCGGGAGGGGCGAGCAGTACTTC	CASSQPGTSGRGEQYF
TRBV5-6	12	TRBJ1-2	many	NA	TGTGCCAGCAGCCCCGGTCCCAGCGGCTACACCTTC	CASSPGPSGYTF
TRBV29-1	14	TRBJ2-1	NA	TRBD2	TGCAGCGTTGCTGTCCTAGCGGGAATTAATGAGCAGTTCTTC	CSVAVLAGINEQFF
TRBV2	15	TRBJ1-2	medium-sized	TRBD1	TGTGCCAGCAGTGAAGGGAAGGGACAGGTCTATGGCTACACCTTC	CASSEGKGQVYGYTF
TRBV9	14	TRBJ1-1	few	NA	TGTGCCAGCAGCCCCCGCGGTTTTGACACTGAAGCTTTCTTT	CASSPRGFDTEAFF
TRBV6-6	14	TRBJ2-7	few	NA	TGTGCCAGCAGGCCTGGGGGGAGGTCCTACGAGCAGTACTTC	CASRPGGRSYEQYF
TRBV30	11	TRBJ2-1	NA	NA	TGTGCCTGGGGTGGACATTTAGAGCAGTTCTTC	CAWGGHLEQFF